This TCR beta chain stems from a study of cytomegalovirus exposure and HLA in healthy donors. Study at large: A later analysis reported the same platform for the 90 to 150 validation repertoires and the roughly 700 first-cohort repertoires. Study-level points and caveats: First-cohort TCR clusters were later found to tend to co-occur in the 120 validation repertoires. Cytomegalovirus association was listed for 164 TCR beta chains. Confirmation was obtained in vitro that three CMV-associated chains are specific for CMV antigens.

Some clones are missing from TCRdb's copy, which holds only in-frame ones; the method was immunoSEQ multiplex PCR. The table shows 240,000 or so clones, with about 90% occurring only once. To note about this clone: What it binds is not known.

This sequence originates from a young woman in good health and CMV-seropositive. What was sequenced was PBMCs.

The CDR3 sequence: CASSLYVAGLTDTQYF. DNA for the CDR3: TGTGCCAGCAGTTTGTATGTCGCGGGACTCACAGATACGCAGTATTTT. The chain uses TRBV27 and TRBJ2-3; the D gene is possibly TRBD2 (6 bases). Germline V gene data show CDR1 as MNHEY and CDR2 as SMNVEV (reference sequence). V was pared by 3 bases and J by 2 bases, with 15 bases between. This CDR3 is built from 16 residues.